The rows below give T cell receptor beta chains drawn from one sample of a study of control samples from healthy donors and cancer patients. Measured with immunoSEQ multiplex PCR; TCRdb has only the in-frame clones, and not every one. The table lists around 41,000 clones, roughly 94% of them singletons, with about 24% in the top ten. Sequences were obtained from blood. The source is a man in his 60s in good health. Each CDR3 is given with its conserved first and last residue. The D gene is left open where the match is weak. Size is omitted from some rows. Given values are once, few, many or a class for expanded clones.

clone_size	v_call	d_call	j_call	cdr3_aa	cdr3_nt
NA	TRBV7-9	TRBD1	TRBJ2-7	CASSLDTGGPGEQYF	TGTGCCAGCAGCTTAGATACAGGGGGGCCGGGGGAGCAGTACTTC
NA	TRBV4-1	NA	TRBJ1-5	CASSQRQVSNQPQHF	TGCGCCAGCAGCCAAAGACAGGTGAGCAATCAGCCCCAGCATTTT
NA	TRBV10-3	TRBD2	TRBJ2-7	CAISESAGDSYEQYF	TGTGCCATCAGTGAGTCGGCGGGAGATTCCTACGAGCAGTACTTC
NA	TRBV9	TRBD2	TRBJ2-7	CASSHPREAAEQYF	TGTGCCAGCAGCCACCCCCGGGAGGCGGCGGAGCAGTACTTC
NA	TRBV29-1	NA	TRBJ1-2	CSGRDGYGYTF	TGCAGCGGTCGGGACGGGTATGGCTACACCTTC
NA	TRBV27	TRBD1	TRBJ1-2	CASGVRDRAYGYTF	TGTGCCAGCGGGGTCCGGGACAGAGCTTATGGCTACACCTTC
NA	TRBV2	NA	TRBJ2-3	CASSKDTVSTDTQYF	TGTGCCAGCAGCAAGGACACCGTTAGCACAGATACGCAGTATTTT
NA	TRBV7-2	TRBD2	TRBJ2-7	CASSLFGLAGSEQYF	TGTGCCAGCAGCTTATTCGGACTAGCGGGATCCGAGCAGTACTTC
few	TRBV10-3	TRBD2	TRBJ2-3	CAIGGTSGGDTQYF	TGTGCCATCGGTGGGACTAGTGGGGGAGATACGCAGTATTTT
NA	TRBV21-1	NA	TRBJ1-5	CASPRERENQPQHF	TGTGCCAGCCCCAGGGAGAGGGAGAATCAGCCCCAGCATTTT
NA	TRBV15	NA	TRBJ1-2	CATSRDPGASSYGYTF	TGTGCCACCAGCAGAGATCCGGGAGCCAGTTCCTATGGCTACACCTTC
NA	TRBV5-1	TRBD1	TRBJ2-3	CASSLQGADTQYF	TGCGCCAGCAGCTTACAGGGGGCAGATACGCAGTATTTT
NA	TRBV3-1/TRBV3-2	NA	TRBJ1-5	CASSQAGSGQPQHF	TGTGCCAGCAGCCAAGCTGGGTCAGGGCAGCCCCAGCATTTT
NA	TRBV5-4	NA	TRBJ2-3	CASSSQLGSEVAQYF	TGTGCCAGCAGCTCTCAACTAGGATCCGAGGTGGCGCAGTATTTT
NA	TRBV7-8	NA	TRBJ1-2	CASSAGQTNYGYTF	TGTGCCAGCAGCGCCGGACAGACTAACTATGGCTACACCTTC
NA	TRBV18	NA	TRBJ2-1	CASSPLAGSSSYNEQFF	TGTGCCAGCTCACCACTGGCCGGGAGCAGCTCCTACAATGAGCAGTTCTTC
once	TRBV12-3/TRBV12-4	NA	TRBJ2-3	CASSWTSTDTQYF	TGTGCCAGCAGTTGGACTAGCACAGATACGCAGTATTTT
NA	TRBV18	NA	TRBJ2-3	CASSPLERSTDTQYF	TGTGCCAGCTCACCGCTGGAGCGGAGCACAGATACGCAGTATTTT
once	TRBV15	TRBD1	TRBJ1-1	CATSRVNRGTEAFF	TGTGCCACCAGCAGAGTTAACAGGGGCACTGAAGCTTTCTTT